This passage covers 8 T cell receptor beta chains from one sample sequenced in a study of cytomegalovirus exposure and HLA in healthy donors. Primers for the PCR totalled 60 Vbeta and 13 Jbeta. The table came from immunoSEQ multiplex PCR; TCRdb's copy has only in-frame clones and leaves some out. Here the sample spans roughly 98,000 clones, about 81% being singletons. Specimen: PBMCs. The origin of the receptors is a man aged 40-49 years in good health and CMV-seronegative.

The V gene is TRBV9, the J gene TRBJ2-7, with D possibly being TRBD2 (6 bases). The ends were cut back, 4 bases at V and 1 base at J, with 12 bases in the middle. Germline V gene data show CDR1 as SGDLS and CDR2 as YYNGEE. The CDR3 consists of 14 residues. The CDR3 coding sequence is TGTGCCAGCAGCCCACCCGGGACTTCCTACGAGCAGTACTTC. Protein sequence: CASSPPGTSYEQYF. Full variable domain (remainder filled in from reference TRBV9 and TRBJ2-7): DSGVTQTPKHLITATGQRVTLRCSPRSGDLSVYWYQQSLDQGLQFLIQYYNGEERAKGNILERFSAQQFPDLHSELNLSSLELGDSALYFCASSPPGTSYEQYFGPGTRLTVT.

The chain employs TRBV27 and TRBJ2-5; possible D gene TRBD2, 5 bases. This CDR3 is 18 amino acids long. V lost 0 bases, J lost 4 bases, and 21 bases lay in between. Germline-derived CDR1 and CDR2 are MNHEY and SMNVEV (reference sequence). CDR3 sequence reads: CASSLSSQTTWAGETQYF. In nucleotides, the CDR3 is TGTGCCAGCAGTTTATCGTCCCAAACTACCTGGGCGGGAGAGACCCAGTACTTC.

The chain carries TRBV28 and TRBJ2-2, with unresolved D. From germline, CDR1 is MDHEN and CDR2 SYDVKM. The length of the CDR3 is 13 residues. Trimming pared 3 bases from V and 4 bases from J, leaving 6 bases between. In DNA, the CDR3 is TGTGCCAGCAGTTTGCGGCCCACCGGGGAGCTGTTTTTT. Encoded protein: CASSLRPTGELFF.

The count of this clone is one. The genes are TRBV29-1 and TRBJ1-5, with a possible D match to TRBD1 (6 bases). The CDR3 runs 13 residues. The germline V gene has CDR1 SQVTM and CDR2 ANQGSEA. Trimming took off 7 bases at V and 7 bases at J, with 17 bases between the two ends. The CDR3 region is CSAQGSGGQPQHF. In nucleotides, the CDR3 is TGCAGCGCCCAGGGCAGCGGGGGCCAGCCCCAGCATTTT.

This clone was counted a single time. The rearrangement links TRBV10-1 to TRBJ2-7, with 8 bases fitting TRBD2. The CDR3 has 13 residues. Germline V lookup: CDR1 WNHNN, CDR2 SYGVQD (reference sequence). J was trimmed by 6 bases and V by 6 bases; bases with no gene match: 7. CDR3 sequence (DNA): TGCGCCAGCAGACACAGCGGGGGCAGCGAGCAGTACTTC. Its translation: CASRHSGGSEQYF.

CDR3 nucleotide sequence: TGTGCCTGTACTAATCTACCGAACACCGGGGAGCTGTTTTTT. This gives the protein CACTNLPNTGELFF. The rearrangement uses TRBV28 and TRBJ2-2; D unclear. The length of the CDR3 is 14 residues. Germline CDR1 is MDHEN and CDR2 is SYDVKM. V was clipped by 11 bases and J by 0 bases, with 13 bases between them.

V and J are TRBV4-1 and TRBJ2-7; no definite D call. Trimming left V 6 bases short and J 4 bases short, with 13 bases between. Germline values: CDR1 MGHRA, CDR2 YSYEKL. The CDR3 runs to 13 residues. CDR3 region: CASSQTTGYEQYF. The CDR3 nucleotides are TGCGCCAGCAGTCAAACCACCGGGTACGAGCAGTACTTC.

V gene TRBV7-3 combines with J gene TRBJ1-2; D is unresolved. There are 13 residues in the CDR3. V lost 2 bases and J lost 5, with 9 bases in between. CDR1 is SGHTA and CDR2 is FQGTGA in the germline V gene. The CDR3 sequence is CASSLGQKYGYTF. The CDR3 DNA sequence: TGTGCCAGCAGCTTAGGTCAGAAGTATGGCTACACCTTC.